Below, 2 T cell receptor beta chains from the same sample are listed, as sequenced in a study of blood T cell repertoires in COVID-19 (dated by TCRdb to the early 2020s). The method was the immunoSEQ multiplex PCR assay. TCRdb took over this immuneACCESS table, retaining in-frame rearrangements with V and J assigned. Such tables are incomplete; in checked studies, under half of the missing clones stem from an unresolved V gene, and the remainder is unexplained. Here the sample has roughly 350,000 clones; over 70% occur a single time. The leading ten clones occupy about 6.3% of the sample. The sequenced material came from peripheral blood. The receptors here all came from a woman aged 45 to 65 with COVID-19, enrolled during active disease.

The chain recombines TRBV6-5 with TRBJ2-5; 9 bases line up with TRBD1. V lost 5 bases, J lost 3 bases, and 1 base stayed unmatched. This CDR3 has 13 residues. In germline, CDR1 is MNHEY, CDR2 SVGAGI. CDR3 sequence reads: CASSRQGEETQYF. The CDR3 bases are TGTGCCAGCAGTCGACAGGGGGAAGAGACCCAGTACTTC.

The chain couples TRBV29-1 to TRBJ1-1; no clear D gene. Per the germline V gene, CDR1 is SQVTM and CDR2 is ANQGSEA. The CDR3 extends over 12 amino acids. V lost 5 bases to trimming and J lost 4 bases, with 11 bases between them. CDR3 coding DNA: TGCAGCGTTACGGGTGTTGGCACTGAAGCTTTCTTT. This codes for CSVTGVGTEAFF.